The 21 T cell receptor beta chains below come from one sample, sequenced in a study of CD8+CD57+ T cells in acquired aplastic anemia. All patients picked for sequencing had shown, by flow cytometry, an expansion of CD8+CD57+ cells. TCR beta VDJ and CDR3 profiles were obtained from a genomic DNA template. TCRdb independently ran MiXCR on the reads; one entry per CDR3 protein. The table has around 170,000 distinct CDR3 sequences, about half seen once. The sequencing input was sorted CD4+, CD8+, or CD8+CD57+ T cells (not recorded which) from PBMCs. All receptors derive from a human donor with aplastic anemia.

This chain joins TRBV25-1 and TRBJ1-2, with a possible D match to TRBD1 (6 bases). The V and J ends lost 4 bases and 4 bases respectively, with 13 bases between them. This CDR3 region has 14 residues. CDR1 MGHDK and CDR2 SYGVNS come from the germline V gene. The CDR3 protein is CASSGVGQPYGYTF. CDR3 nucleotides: TGTGCCAGCAGTGGTGTAGGACAGCCCTATGGCTACACCTTC.

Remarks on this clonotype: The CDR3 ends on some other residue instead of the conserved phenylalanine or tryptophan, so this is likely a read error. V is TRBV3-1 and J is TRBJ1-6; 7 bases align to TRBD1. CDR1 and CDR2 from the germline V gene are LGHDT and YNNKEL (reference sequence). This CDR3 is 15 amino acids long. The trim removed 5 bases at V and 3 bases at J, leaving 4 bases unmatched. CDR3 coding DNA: TGTGCCAGCAGCGGACGGACAGGCTATAATTCACCCCTCCACGTT. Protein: CASSGRTGYNSPLHV.

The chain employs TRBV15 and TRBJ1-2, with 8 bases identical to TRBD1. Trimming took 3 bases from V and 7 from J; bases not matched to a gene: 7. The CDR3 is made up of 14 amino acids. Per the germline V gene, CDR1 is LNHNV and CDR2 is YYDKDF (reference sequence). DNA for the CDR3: TGTGCCACCAGCAGGGACAGGGTCCTCGTTGGCTACACCTTC. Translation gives CATSRDRVLVGYTF.

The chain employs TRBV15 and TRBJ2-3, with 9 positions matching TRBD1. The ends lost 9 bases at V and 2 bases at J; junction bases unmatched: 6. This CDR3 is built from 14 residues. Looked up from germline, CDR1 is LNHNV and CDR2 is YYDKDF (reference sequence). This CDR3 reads CATGTGRDTDTQYF. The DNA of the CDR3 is TGTGCCACTGGGACAGGGAGGGACACAGATACGCAGTATTTT.

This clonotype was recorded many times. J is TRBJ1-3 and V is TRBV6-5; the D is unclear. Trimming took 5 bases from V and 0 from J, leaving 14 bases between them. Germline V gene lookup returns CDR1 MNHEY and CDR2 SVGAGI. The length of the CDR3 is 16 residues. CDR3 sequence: CASSNRGMNSGNTIYF. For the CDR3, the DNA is TGTGCCAGCAGTAACAGAGGCATGAACTCTGGAAACACCATATATTTT.

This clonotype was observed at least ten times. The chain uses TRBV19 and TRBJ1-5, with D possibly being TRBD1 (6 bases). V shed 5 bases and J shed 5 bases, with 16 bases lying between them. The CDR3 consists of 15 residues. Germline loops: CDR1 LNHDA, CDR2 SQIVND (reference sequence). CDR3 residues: CASSATTGSHQPQHF. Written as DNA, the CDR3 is TGTGCCAGTAGTGCCACGACAGGTTCTCATCAGCCCCAGCATTTT.

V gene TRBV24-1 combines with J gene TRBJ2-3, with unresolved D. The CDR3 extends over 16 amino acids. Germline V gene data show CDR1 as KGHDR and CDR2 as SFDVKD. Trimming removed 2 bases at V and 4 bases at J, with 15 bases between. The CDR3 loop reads CATSDSAEYRPDTQYF. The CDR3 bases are TGTGCCACCAGTGATTCGGCGGAGTACCGACCAGATACGCAGTATTTT.

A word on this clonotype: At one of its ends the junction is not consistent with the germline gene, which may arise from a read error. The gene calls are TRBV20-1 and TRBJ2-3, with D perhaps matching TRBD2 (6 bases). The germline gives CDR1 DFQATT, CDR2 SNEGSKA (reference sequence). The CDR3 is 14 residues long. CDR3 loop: CSASTGTSTGTRYF. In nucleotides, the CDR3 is TGCAGTGCTAGTACGGGCACTAGCACAGGTACGCGGTATTTT.

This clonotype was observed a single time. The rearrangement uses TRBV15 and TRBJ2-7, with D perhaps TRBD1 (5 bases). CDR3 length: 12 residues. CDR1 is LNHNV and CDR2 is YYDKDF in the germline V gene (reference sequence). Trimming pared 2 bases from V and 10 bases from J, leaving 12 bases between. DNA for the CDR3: TGTGCCACCAGCAGAAACAGGCACAATCAGTACGTC. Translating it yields CATSRNRHNQYV.

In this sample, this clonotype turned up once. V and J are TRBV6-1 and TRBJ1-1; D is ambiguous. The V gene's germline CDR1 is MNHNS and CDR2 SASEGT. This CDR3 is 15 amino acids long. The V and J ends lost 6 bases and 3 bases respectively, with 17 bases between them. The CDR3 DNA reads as TGTGCCAGCAGCCGCCGTTACGGGGAGGACACTGAAGCTTTCTTT. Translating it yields CASSRRYGEDTEAFF.

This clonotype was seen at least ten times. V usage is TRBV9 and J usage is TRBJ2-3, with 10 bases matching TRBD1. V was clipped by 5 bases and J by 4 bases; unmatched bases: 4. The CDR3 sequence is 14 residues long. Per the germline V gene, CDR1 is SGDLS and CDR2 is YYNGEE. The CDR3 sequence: CASSWTGGADTQYF. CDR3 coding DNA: TGTGCCAGCAGTTGGACAGGGGGTGCAGATACGCAGTATTTT.

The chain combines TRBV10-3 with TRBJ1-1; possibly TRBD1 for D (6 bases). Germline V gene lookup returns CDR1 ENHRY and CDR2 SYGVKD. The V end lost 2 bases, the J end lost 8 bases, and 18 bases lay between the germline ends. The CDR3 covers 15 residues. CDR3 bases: TGTGCCATCAGTGAGCTCGAAGGGGGAATCGGAGAAGCTTTCTTT. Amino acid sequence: CAISELEGGIGEAFF.

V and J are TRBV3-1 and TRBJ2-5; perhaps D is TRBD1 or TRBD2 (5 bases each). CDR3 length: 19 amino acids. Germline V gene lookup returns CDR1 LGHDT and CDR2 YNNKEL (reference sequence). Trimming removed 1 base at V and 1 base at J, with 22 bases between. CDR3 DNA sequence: TGTGCCAGCAGCCAAGGGAGCGCGTTGGGTGGGGGAACCCAAGAGACCCAGTACTTC. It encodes CASSQGSALGGGTQETQYF.

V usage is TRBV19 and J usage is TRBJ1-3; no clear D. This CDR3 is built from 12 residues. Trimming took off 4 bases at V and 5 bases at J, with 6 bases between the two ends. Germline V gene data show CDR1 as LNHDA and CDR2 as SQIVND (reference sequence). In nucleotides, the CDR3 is TGTGCCAGTAGTACCGGTCGAAACACCATATATTTT. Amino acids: CASSTGRNTIYF. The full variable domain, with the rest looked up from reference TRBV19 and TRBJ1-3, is DGGITQSPKYLFRKEGQNVTLSCEQNLNHDAMYWYRQDPGQGLRLIYYSQIVNDFQKGDIAEGYSVSREKKESFPLTVTSAQKNPTAFYLCASSTGRNTIYFGEGSWLTVV.

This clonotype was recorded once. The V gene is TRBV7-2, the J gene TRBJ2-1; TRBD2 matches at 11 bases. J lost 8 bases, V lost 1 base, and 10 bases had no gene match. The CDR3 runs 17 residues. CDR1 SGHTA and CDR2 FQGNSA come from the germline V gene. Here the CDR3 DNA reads TGTGCCAGCAGCTTAGACAGGGCTAGCGGGGGGAAGGATGAGCAGTTCTTC. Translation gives CASSLDRASGGKDEQFF.

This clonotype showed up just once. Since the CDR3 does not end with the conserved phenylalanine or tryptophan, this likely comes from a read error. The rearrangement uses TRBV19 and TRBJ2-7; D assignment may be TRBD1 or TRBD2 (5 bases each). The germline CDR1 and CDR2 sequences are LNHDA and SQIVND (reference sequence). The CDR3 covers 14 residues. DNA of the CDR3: TGTCCCAGTAGTCATGGGACGGCTTCCTACGAGCAGTACTCC. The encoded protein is CPSSHGTASYEQYS.

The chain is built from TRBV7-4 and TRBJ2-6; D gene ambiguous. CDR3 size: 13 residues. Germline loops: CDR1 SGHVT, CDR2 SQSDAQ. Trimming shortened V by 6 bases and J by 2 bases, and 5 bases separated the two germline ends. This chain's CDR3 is CASSSAGANVLTF. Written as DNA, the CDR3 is TGTGCCAGCAGTTCGGCTGGGGCCAACGTCCTGACTTTC.

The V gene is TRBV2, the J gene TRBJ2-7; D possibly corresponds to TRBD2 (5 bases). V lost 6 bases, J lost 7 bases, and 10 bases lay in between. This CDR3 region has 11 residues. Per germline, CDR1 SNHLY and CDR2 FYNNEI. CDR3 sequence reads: CASSLSGEQYV. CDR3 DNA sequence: TGTGCCAGCAGCTTGTCGGGGGAGCAGTACGTC.

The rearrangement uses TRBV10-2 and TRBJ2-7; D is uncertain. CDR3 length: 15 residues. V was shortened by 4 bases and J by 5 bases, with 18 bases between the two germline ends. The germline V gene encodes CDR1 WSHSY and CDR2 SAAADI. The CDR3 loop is CASSGLRSPSDEQYF. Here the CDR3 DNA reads TGCGCCAGCAGTGGGCTGCGCTCCCCGAGCGACGAGCAGTACTTC.

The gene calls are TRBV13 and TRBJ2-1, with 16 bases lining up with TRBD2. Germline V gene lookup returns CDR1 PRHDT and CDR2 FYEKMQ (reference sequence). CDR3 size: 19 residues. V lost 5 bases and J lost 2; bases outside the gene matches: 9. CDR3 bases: TGTGCCAGCAGCACGGGACTAGCGGGGGGGCGGCCCCCCTACAATGAGCAGTTCTTC. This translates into CASSTGLAGGRPPYNEQFF.

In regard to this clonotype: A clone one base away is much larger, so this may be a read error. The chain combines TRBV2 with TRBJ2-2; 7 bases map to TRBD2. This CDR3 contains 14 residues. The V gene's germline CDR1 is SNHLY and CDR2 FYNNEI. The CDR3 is CASSHGGNIGELFF. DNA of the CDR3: TGTGCCAGCAGTCACGGGGGGAACATCGGGGAGCTGTTTTTT.